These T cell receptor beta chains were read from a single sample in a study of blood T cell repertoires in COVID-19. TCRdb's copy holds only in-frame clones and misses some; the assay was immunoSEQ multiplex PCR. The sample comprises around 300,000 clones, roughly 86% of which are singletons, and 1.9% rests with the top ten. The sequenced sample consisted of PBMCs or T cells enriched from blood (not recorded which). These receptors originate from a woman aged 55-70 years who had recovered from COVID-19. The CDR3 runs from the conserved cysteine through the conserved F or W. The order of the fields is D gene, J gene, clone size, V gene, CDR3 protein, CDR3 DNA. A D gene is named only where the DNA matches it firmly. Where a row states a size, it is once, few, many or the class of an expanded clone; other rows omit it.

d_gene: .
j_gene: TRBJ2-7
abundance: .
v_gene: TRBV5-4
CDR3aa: CASSLPGYSYEQYF
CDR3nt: TGTGCCAGCAGCTTGCCCGGTTACTCCTACGAGCAGTACTTC

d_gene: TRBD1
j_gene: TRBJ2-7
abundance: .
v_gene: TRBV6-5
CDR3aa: CASSRARGPYEQYF
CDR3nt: TGTGCCAGCAGCCGGGCCAGGGGGCCCTACGAGCAGTACTTC

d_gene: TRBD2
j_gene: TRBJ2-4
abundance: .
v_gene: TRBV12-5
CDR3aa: CASGLSSGGKDIQYF
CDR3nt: TGTGCTAGTGGTTTGTCTAGCGGGGGGAAAGACATTCAGTACTTC

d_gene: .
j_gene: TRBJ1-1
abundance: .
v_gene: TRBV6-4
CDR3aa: CASRGQMNTEAFF
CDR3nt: TGTGCCAGCAGAGGACAGATGAACACTGAAGCTTTCTTT

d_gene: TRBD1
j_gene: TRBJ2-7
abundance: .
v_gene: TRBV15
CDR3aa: CATSSNSGTGRIYEQYF
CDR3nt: TGTGCCACCAGCAGTAATTCCGGGACAGGGCGTATTTACGAGCAGTACTTC

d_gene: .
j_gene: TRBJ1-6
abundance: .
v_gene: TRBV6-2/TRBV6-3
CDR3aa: CASSQWTVASPLHF
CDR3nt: TGTGCCAGCAGTCAATGGACAGTCGCTTCACCCCTCCACTTT

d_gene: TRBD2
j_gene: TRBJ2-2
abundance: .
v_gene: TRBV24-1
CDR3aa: CATSDPSGTNTGELFF
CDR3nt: TGTGCCACCAGTGACCCCAGCGGGACGAACACCGGGGAGCTGTTTTTT

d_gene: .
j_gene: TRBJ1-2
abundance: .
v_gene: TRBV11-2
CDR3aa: CASSLNVRGHGYTF
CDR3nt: TGTGCCAGCAGCTTAAACGTCAGGGGCCACGGCTACACCTTC

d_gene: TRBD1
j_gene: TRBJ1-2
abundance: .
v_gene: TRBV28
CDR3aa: CASTSGTGGINYGYTF
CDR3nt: TGTGCCAGCACTTCCGGGACAGGGGGGATTAACTATGGCTACACCTTC

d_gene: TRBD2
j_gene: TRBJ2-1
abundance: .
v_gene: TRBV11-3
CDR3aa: CASSPLRTRMYNEQFF
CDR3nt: TGTGCCAGCAGCCCCCTCAGGACTAGGATGTACAATGAGCAGTTCTTC

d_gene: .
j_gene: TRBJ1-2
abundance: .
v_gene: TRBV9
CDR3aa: CASSTTGNYGYTF
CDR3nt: TGTGCCAGCAGCACCACAGGGAACTATGGCTACACCTTC

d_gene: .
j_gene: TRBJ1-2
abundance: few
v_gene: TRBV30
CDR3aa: CAWSAGESYGYTF
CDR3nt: TGTGCCTGGAGTGCGGGGGAGAGCTATGGCTACACCTTC

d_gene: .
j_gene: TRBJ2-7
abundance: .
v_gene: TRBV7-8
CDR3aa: CASSLAPGYEQYF
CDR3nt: TGTGCCAGCAGCTTAGCGCCGGGATACGAGCAGTACTTC

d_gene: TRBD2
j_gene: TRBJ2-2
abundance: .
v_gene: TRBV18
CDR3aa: CASSQTSGATGELFF
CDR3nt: TGTGCCAGCTCGCAAACTAGCGGAGCTACCGGGGAGCTGTTTTTT

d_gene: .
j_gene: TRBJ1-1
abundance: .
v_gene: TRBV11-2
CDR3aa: CASSFTSNTEAFF
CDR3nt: TGTGCCAGCAGCTTTACAAGTAACACTGAAGCTTTCTTT

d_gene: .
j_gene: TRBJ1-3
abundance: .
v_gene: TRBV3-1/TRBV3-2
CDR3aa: CASSQEAAGNTIYF
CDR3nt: TGTGCCAGCAGCCAGGAGGCCGCTGGAAACACCATATATTTT

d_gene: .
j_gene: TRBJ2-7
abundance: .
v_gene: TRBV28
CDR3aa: CASSLVRGEQYF
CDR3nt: TGTGCCAGCAGTTTGGTTAGGGGCGAGCAGTACTTC

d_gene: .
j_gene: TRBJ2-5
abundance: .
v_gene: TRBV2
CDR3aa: CASTPWGGQETQYF
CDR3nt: TGTGCCAGCACCCCGTGGGGAGGCCAAGAGACCCAGTACTTC

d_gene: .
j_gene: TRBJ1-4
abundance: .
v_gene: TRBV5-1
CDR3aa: CASSPPGSTNEKLFF
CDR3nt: TGCGCCAGCAGCCCCCCAGGGTCCACTAATGAAAAACTGTTTTTT

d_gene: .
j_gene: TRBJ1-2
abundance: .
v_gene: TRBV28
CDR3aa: CASTRGSYGYTF
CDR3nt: TGTGCCAGCACGCGGGGAAGCTATGGCTACACCTTC

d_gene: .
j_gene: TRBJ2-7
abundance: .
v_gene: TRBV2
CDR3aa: CASSPTGRTSYEQYF
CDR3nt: TGTGCCAGCAGTCCTACAGGGCGCACCTCCTACGAGCAGTACTTC

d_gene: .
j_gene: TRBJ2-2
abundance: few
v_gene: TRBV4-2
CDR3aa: CASSQGLKNTGELFF
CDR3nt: TGTGCCAGCAGCCAAGGACTTAAGAACACCGGGGAGCTGTTTTTT

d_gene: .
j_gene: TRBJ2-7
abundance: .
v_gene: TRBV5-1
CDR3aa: CASSLRDTAYEQYF
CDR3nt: TGCGCCAGCAGCCTCCGGGACACCGCCTACGAGCAGTACTTC

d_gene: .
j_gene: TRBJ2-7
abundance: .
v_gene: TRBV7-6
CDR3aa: CASSPSSYEQYF
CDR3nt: TGTGCCAGCAGCCCGAGCTCCTACGAGCAGTACTTC

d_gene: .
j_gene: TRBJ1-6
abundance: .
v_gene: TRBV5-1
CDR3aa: CASSLVGSSYNSPLHF
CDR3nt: TGCGCCAGCAGCTTGGTTGGGAGCTCCTATAATTCACCCCTCCACTTT

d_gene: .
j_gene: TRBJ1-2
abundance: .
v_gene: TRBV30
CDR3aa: CAWSRPGSNYGYTF
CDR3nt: TGTGCCTGGAGTAGGCCGGGGTCTAACTATGGCTACACCTTC

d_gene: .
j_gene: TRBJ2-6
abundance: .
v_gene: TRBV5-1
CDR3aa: CASSFRGGAPNPHSGANVLTF
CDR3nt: TGCGCCAGCAGCTTCCGTGGAGGGGCGCCCAACCCCCACTCTGGGGCCAACGTCCTGACTTTC

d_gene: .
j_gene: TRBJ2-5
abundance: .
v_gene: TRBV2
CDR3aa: CASSEKREQETQYF
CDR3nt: TGTGCCAGCAGTGAGAAACGGGAGCAAGAGACCCAGTACTTC

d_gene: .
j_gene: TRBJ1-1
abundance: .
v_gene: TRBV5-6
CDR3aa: CASSWQSEAFF
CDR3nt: TGTGCCAGCAGCTGGCAGTCTGAAGCTTTCTTT

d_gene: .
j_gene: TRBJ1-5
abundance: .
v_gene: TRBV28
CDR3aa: CASSFPQQLNQPQHF
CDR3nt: TGTGCCAGCAGTTTTCCTCAACAGCTCAATCAGCCCCAGCATTTT

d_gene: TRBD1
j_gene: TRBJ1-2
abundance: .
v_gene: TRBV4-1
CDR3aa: CASSHIGTGLKTF
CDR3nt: TGCGCCAGCAGTCATATCGGGACAGGGCTGAAAACCTTC

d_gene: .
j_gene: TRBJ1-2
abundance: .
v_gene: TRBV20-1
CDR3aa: CSARYNVDTF
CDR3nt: TGCAGTGCTAGATACAACGTCGACACCTTC

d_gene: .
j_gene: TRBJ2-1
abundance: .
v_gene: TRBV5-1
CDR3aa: CASSVRDNEQFF
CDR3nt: TGCGCCAGCTCCGTTCGCGACAATGAGCAGTTCTTC

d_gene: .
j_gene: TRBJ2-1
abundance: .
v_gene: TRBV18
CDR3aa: CASSPGLSIRGDEQFF
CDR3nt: TGTGCCAGCTCACCTGGACTATCAATAAGGGGCGATGAGCAGTTCTTC

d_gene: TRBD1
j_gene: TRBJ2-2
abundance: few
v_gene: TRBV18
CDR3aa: CASSPPVKGATGELFF
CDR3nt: TGTGCCAGCTCACCTCCCGTCAAGGGGGCAACCGGGGAGCTGTTTTTT

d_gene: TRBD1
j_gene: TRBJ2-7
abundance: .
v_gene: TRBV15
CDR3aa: CATSPDLDRSIIF
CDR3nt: TGTGCCACCAGCCCCGATCTGGACAGGTCTATAATCTTC

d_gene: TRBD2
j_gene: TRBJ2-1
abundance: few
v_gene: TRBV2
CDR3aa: CASRWTSGGPGSYNEQFF
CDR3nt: TGTGCCAGCAGATGGACTAGCGGGGGGCCGGGCTCCTACAATGAGCAGTTCTTC

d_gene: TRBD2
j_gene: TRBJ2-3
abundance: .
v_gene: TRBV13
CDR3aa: CASSPTAGGLTDTQYF
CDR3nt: TGTGCCAGCAGCCCGACCGCGGGAGGGTTAACAGATACGCAGTATTTT

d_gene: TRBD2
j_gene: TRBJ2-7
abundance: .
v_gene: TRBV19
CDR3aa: CASRGGLAGAYEQYF
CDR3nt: TGTGCCAGCCGTGGGGGACTAGCGGGGGCCTACGAGCAGTACTTC

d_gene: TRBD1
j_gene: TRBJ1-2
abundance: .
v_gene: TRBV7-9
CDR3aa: CASSETGDGYTF
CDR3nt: TGTGCCAGCAGCGAGACAGGGGATGGCTACACCTTC

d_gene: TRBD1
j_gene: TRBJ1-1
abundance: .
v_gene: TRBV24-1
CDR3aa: CATSAATGEQLF
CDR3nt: TGTGCCACCAGTGCCGCAACAGGGGAGCAGCTCTTT

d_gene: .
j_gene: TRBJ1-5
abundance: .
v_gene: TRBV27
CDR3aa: CASSSDRINQPQHF
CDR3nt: TGTGCCAGCAGTTCCGACAGGATCAATCAGCCCCAGCATTTT

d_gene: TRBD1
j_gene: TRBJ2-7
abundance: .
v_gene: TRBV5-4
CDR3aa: CASSPRDRTTSYEQYF
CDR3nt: TGTGCCAGCAGCCCCCGGGACAGGACTACCAGCTACGAGCAGTACTTC

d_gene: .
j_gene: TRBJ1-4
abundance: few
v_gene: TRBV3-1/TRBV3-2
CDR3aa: CASSPRGIIGEKLFF
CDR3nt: TGTGCCAGCAGCCCCCGCGGGATCATTGGGGAAAAACTGTTTTTT

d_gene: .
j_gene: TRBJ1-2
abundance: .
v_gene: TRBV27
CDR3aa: CASSPLGGYGYGYTF
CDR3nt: TGTGCCAGCAGCCCGTTGGGGGGTTATGGATATGGCTACACCTTC

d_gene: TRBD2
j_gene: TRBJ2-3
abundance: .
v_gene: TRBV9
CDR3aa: CASSVGASGGLHGTDTQYF
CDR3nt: TGTGCCAGCAGCGTAGGGGCTAGCGGGGGCCTCCATGGCACAGATACGCAGTATTTT

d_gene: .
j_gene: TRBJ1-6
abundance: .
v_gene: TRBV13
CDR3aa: CASSLGLSPLHF
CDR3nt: TGTGCCAGCAGCTTAGGCCTTTCACCCCTCCACTTT

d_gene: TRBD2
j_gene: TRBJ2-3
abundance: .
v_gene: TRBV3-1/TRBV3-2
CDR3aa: CASSFIAGGRTDTQYF
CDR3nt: TGTGCCAGCAGCTTTATAGCGGGGGGGCGCACAGATACGCAGTATTTT

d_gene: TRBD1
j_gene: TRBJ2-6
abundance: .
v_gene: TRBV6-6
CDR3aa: CASTRGPSGANVLTF
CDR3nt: TGTGCCAGCACGAGGGGGCCCTCTGGGGCCAACGTCCTGACTTTC